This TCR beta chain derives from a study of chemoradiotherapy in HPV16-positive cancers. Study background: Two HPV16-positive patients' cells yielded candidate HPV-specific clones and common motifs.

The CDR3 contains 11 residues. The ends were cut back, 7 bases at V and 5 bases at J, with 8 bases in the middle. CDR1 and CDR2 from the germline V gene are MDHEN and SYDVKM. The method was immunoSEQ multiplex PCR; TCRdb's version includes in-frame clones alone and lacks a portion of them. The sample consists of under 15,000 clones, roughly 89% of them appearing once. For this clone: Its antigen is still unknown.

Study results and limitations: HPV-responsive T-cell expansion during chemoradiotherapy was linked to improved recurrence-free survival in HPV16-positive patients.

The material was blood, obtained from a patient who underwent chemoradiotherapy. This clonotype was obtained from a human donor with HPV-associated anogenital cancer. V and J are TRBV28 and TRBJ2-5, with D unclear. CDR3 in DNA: TGTGCCAGCACCGATCGGGAGACCCAGTACTTC. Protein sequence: CASTDRETQYF.